This paragraph covers one T cell receptor beta chain sequence. Its antigen remains unknown. This entry comes from a study of T cell responses to AZD1222 COVID-19 vaccine. Trimming left V 6 bases short and J 0 bases short, with 11 bases between. Germline CDR1 reads SNHLY; CDR2 reads FYNNEI. The CDR3 runs 15 residues. Libraries were prepared by immunoSEQ multiplex PCR; TCRdb keeps only in-frame clonotypes and omits some of them. The sample has about 110,000 clones; 92% are singletons. The study's findings and limits: Among AZD1222 vaccinees, only five to seven were seropositive at baseline. The donor cohort was predominantly white British with a female majority, and clonal diversity may have been underestimated. Spike was spanned by vaccine-associated CD4 TCRs, which were dominant at 160-218 and 743-854.

The clonotype comes from an adult who received the AZD1222 COVID-19 vaccine. The chain links TRBV2 to TRBJ1-4, with D possibly matching TRBD1 (6 bases). Sample: peripheral blood, taken 28 days after the second AZD1222 dose. CDR3 amino acids: CASSRTATTNEKLFF. The CDR3 DNA follows: TGTGCCAGCAGCCGGACAGCTACAACTAATGAAAAACTGTTTTTT.